This T cell receptor beta chain was captured by sequencing in a study of technical replicates of blood from a handful of donors. Method: immunoSEQ multiplex PCR; TCRdb's copy keeps in-frame clones and lacks some. The sample includes around 84,000 clones, roughly 98% of them seen just once. Germline lookup yields CDR1 SGHTS and CDR2 YDEGEE. V gave up 0 bases and J gave up 8 bases; unmatched junction bases: 9. The CDR3 totals 17 residues. This clone was recorded only once. This receptor was taken from a human donor in good health. The specimen sequenced was T cells isolated from PBMCs. The rearrangement joins TRBV5-8 to TRBJ2-6, with 9 bases aligning to TRBD1. The chain's CDR3 is CASSLGSTGGWTNVLTF. CDR3 bases: TGTGCCAGCAGCTTGGGATCGACAGGGGGATGGACCAACGTCCTGACTTTC.